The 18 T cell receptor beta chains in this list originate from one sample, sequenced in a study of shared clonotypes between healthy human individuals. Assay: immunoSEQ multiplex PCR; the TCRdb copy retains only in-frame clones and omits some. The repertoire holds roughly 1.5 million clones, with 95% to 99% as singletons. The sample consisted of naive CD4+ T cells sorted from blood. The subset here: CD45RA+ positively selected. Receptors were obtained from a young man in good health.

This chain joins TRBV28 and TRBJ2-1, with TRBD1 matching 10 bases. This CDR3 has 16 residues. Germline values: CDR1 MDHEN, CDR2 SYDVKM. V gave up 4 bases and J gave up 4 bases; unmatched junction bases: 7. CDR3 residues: CASSSPGTGAYNEQFF. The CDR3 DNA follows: TGTGCCAGCAGTTCCCCCGGGACAGGGGCATACAATGAGCAGTTCTTC.

In nucleotides, the CDR3 is TGTGCCAGCAGCGTAGGAGTTGGAGATACTGAGCAGTTCTTC. It translates to CASSVGVGDTEQFF. J is TRBJ2-1 and V is TRBV9; no clear D gene. The CDR3 runs to 14 residues. V gave up 0 bases and J gave up 9 bases, with 13 bases separating them. Germline values: CDR1 SGDLS, CDR2 YYNGEE.

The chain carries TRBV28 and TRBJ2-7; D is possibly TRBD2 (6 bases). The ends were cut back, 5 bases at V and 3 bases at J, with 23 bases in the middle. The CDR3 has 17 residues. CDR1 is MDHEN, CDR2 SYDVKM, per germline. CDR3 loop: CASSKRKASETLYEQYF. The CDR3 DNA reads TGTGCCAGCAGTAAGCGGAAAGCTAGCGAGACCCTCTACGAGCAGTACTTC.

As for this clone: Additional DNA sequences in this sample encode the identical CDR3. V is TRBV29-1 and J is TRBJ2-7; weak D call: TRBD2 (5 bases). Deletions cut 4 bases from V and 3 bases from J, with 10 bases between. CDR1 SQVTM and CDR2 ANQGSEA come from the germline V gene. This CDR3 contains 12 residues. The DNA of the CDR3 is TGCAGCGTTGTGGCCGGGGTCTACGAGCAGTACTTC. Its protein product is CSVVAGVYEQYF.

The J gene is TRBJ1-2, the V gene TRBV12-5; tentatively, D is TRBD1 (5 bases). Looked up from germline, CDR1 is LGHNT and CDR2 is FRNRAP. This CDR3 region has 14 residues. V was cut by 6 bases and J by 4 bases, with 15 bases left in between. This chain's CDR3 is CASGPSGLGYGYTF. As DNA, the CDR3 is TGTGCTAGTGGCCCATCAGGGCTCGGCTATGGCTACACCTTC.

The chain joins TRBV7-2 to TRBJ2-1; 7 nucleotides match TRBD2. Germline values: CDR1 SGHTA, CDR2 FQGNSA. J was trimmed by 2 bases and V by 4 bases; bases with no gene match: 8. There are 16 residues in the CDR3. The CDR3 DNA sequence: TGTGCCAGCAGCTCTCCAGCGGGACGAGCCTACAATGAGCAGTTCTTC. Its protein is CASSSPAGRAYNEQFF. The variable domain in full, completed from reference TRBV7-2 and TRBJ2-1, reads GAGVSQSPSNKVTEKGKDVELRCDPISGHTALYWYRQSLGQGLEFLIYFQGNSAPDKSGLPSDRFSAERTGGSVSTLTIQRTQQEDSAVYLCASSSPAGRAYNEQFFGPGTRLTVL.

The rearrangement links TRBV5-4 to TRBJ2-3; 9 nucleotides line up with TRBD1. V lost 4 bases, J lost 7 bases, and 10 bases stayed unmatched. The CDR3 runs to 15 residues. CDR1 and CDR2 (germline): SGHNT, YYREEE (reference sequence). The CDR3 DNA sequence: TGTGCCAGCAGCCCAGGGGACAGGGAACCATATACGCAGTATTTT. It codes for CASSPGDREPYTQYF.

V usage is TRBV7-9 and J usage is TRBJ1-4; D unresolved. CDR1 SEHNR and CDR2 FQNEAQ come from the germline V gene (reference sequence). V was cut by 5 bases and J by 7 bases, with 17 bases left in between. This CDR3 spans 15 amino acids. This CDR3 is CASSPGNGRGEKLFF. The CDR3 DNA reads TGTGCCAGCAGCCCTGGAAACGGGCGAGGTGAAAAACTGTTTTTT.

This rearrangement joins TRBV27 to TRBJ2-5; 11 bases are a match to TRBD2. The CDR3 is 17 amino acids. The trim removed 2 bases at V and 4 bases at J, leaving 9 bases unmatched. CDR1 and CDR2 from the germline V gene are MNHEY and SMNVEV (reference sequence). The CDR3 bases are TGTGCCAGCAGTTTAGGCGTAAGACTAGCGGGAAGAGAGACCCAGTACTTC. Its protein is CASSLGVRLAGRETQYF.

CDR3 DNA: TGTGCCAGCAGCCAAGGCGGACTAGCGGGAAAAGGGGCTTACAATGAGCAGTTCTTC. Its protein product is CASSQGGLAGKGAYNEQFF. V is TRBV14 and J is TRBJ2-1; 12 bases match TRBD2. CDR3 length: 19 amino acids. The germline V gene has CDR1 SGHDN and CDR2 FVKESK. J lost 4 bases, V lost 1 base, and 11 bases had no gene match.

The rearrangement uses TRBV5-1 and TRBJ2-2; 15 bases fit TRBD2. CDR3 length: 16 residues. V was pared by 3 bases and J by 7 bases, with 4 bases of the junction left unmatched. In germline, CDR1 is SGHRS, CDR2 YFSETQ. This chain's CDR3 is CASSWGLAGGFGELFF. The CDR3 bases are TGCGCCAGCAGCTGGGGACTAGCGGGAGGTTTCGGGGAGCTGTTTTTT.

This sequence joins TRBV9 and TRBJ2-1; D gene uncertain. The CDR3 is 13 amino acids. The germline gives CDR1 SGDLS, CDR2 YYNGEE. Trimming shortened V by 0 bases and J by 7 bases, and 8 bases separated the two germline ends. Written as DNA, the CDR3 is TGTGCCAGCAGCGTAGCAGTTGGGAATGAGCAGTTCTTC. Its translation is CASSVAVGNEQFF.

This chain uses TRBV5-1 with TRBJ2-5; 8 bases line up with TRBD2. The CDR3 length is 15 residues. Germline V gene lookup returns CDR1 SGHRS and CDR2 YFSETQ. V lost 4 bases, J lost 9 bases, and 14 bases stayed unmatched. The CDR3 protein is CASSPGGARNPSQYF. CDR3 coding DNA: TGCGCCAGCAGCCCGGGGGGGGCTAGGAATCCGTCCCAGTACTTC.

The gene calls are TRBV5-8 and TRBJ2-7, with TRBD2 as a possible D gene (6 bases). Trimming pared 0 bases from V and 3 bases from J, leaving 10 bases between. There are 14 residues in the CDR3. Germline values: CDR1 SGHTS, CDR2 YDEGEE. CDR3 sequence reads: CASSLDLGGYEQYF. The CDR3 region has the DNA TGTGCCAGCAGCTTGGATCTGGGGGGCTACGAGCAGTACTTC.

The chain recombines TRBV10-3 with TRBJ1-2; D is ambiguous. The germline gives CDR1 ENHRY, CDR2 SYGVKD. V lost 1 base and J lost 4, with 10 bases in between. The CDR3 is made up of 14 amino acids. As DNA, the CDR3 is TGTGCCATCAGTGAGTTAGGGTTCGGCTATGGCTACACCTTC. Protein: CAISELGFGYGYTF.

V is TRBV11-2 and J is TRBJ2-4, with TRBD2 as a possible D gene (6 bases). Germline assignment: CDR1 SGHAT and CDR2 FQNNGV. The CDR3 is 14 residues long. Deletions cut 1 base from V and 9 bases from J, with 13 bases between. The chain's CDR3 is CASSLVGRGSIQYF. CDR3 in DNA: TGTGCCAGCAGCTTAGTAGGCCGGGGGAGCATTCAGTACTTC.

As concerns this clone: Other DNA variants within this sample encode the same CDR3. CDR3 in DNA: TGTGCCAGCTCACCGACAGGGACAAACACCGGGGAGCTGTTTTTT. Translated, it gives CASSPTGTNTGELFF. The chain has TRBV18 and TRBJ2-2; 7 nucleotides align to TRBD1. Trimming cost V 3 bases and J 2 bases; bases outside gene matches: 3. Germline V gives CDR1 KGHSH, CDR2 LQKENI. The CDR3 runs 15 residues.

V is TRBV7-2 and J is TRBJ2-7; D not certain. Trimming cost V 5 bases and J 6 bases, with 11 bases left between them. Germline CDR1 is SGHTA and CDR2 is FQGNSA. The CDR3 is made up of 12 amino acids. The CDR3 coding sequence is TGTGCCAGCAGCCCACGACTTGGCGAGCAGTACTTC. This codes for CASSPRLGEQYF.